This TCR beta chain was sequenced in a study of T cell repertoires in cytomegalovirus infection. Turning to the study itself: Carrying CMV and the relevant HLA type showed in public TCR beta signatures.

TCRdb reprocessed the reads via MiXCR and lists one record per CDR3 protein. Among more than 110,000 distinct CDR3 sequences listed, about 32% were seen once. Overall study results and limits: HLA-C-restricted CMV clonotypes gave the most frequent clonotype in two of eight donors.

Of note for this clonotype: What it recognizes is unknown.

V lost 3 bases, J lost 0 bases, and 12 bases lay in between. Germline loops: CDR1 MDHEN, CDR2 SYDVKM. This CDR3 is 16 amino acids long. The sequencing used CD8+ T cells from cultured PBMCs, collected from culture after CMV antigen stimulation. This TCR derives from a human donor in good health (CMV status not recorded). Some clones in this sample may be carry-over from other donors' samples. This chain uses TRBV28 with TRBJ2-1; no clear D gene. CDR3 in amino acids: CASSFLTLSSYNEQFF. The CDR3 coding sequence is TGTGCCAGCAGTTTTCTGACTCTGAGCTCCTACAATGAGCAGTTCTTC. Supplemented by reference TRBV28 and TRBJ2-1, the full variable domain reads DVKVTQSSRYLVKRTGEKVFLECVQDMDHENMFWYRQDPGLGLRLIYFSYDVKMKEKGDIPEGYSVSREKKERFSLILESASTNQTSMYLCASSFLTLSSYNEQFFGPGTRLTVL.